The following is a T cell receptor beta chain sequence with its context. Its antigen is undetermined. The data were taken from a study of CD8+CD57+ T cells in acquired aplastic anemia. Study-level information: DNA recovered from sorted CD4+ and CD8+ cells had a mean of about 3.5 ug. CD4+ cell libraries from healthy donors averaged approximately 9.8 million reads.

The germline gives CDR1 SGHNT, CDR2 YYREEE (reference sequence). With V trimmed by 4 bases and J by 5 bases, 9 bases remained unmatched. The CDR3 is 15 amino acids. Findings and limits, study-wide: Researchers reported that CD8+ Simpson's diversity was not significantly different in patients versus controls.

TCR beta VDJ and CDR3 profiles were obtained from a genomic DNA template. TCRdb reanalysed the reads using MiXCR and keeps one entry per CDR3 protein. This table has 35,000 to 45,000 distinct CDR3 sequences, 65% to 70% appearing once. V is TRBV5-4 and J is TRBJ1-1; TRBD1 aligns across 9 bases. Sequencing was performed on sorted CD4+, CD8+, or CD8+CD57+ T cells (not recorded which) from PBMCs. This clonotype originated in a human donor in good health, serving as a control. The CDR3 is CASSRTQGAGTEAFF. The DNA for the CDR3 is TGTGCCAGCAGCCGAACACAGGGGGCTGGGACTGAAGCTTTCTTT.